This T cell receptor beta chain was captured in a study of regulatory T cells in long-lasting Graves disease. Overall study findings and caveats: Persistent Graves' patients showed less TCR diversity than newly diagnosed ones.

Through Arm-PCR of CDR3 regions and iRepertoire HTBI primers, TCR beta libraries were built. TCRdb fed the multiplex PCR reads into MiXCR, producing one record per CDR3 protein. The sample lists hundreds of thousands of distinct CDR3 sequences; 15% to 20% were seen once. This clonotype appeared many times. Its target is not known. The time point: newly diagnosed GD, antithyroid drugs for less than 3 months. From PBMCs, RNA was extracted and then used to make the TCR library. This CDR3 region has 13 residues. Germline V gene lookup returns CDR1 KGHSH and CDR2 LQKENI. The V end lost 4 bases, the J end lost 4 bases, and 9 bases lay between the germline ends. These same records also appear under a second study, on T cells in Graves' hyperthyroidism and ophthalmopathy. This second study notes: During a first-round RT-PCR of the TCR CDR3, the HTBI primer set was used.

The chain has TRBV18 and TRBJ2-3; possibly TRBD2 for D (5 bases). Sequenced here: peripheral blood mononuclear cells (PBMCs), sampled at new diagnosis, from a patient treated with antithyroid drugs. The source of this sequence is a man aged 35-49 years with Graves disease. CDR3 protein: CASSRSSADTQYF. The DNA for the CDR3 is TGTGCCAGCTCACGAAGTAGCGCAGATACGCAGTATTTT.